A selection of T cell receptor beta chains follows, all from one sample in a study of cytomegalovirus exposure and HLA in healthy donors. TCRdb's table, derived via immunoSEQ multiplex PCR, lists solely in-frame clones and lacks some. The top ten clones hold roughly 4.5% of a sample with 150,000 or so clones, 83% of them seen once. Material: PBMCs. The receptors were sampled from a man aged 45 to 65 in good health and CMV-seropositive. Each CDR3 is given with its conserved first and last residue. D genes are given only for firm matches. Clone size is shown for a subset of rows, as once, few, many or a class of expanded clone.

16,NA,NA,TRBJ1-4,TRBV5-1,TGCGCCAGCAGCGATGGCCGGGGGAGGACTAATGAAAAACTGTTTTTT,CASSDGRGRTNEKLFF
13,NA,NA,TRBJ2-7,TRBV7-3,TGTGCCAGCAGCCCATCAGGGGCAGGGGAGCAGTACTTC,CASSPSGAGEQYF
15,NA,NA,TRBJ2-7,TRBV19,TGTGCCAGTAGTATCTCTGGGGCTAGCTCCTACGAGCAGTACTTC,CASSISGASSYEQYF
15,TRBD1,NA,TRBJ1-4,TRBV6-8,TGTGCCAGCAGTTCCGGGACAGTTATGAATGAAAAACTGTTTTTT,CASSSGTVMNEKLFF
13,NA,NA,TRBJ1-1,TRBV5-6,TGTGCCAGCAGCTTGTCGGGGGTTTTTGAAGCTTTCTTT,CASSLSGVFEAFF
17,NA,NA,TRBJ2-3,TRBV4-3,TGCGCCAGCAGCCAAGATCTGTTCGCGGGGCGGAGGGATACGCAGTATTTT,CASSQDLFAGRRDTQYF
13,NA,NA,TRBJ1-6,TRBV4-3,TGCGCCAGCAGCCAGTTACAGAGCAGACCCCTCCACTTT,CASSQLQSRPLHF
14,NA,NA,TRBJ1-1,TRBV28,TGTGCCAGCAGGGGAGCGGGTGTCGGCACTGAAGCTTTCTTT,CASRGAGVGTEAFF
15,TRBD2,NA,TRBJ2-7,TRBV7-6,TGTGCCAGCAGCCAAAGGACTAGCGGAAGCTACGAGCAGTACTTC,CASSQRTSGSYEQYF
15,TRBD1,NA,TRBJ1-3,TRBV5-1,TGCGCCAGCAGTCCAACAGGGGACTCTGGAAACACCATATATTTT,CASSPTGDSGNTIYF
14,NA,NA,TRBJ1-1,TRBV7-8,TGTGCCAGCAGCTTGGCCGACAGGAATCGGAAAGCTTTCTTT,CASSLADRNRKAFF
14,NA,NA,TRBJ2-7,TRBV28,TGTGCCAGCAGTTCCCAGGGGCTCCTATACGAGCAGTACTTC,CASSSQGLLYEQYF
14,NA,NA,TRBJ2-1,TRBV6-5,TGTGCCAGCAGTTACGGAGACTCCTACAATGAGCAGTTCTTC,CASSYGDSYNEQFF
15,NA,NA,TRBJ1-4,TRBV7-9,TGTGCCAGCAGCTTAGCAGGGGTGACTAATGAAAAACTGTTTTTT,CASSLAGVTNEKLFF
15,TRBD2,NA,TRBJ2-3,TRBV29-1,TGCAGCGTTGAAGGGGATAGCGGGGGCTCGAATACGCAGTATTTT,CSVEGDSGGSNTQYF
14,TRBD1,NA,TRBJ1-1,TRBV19,TGTGCCAGTACCCAAACAGGGGAAGGCACTGAAGCTTTCTTT,CASTQTGEGTEAFF
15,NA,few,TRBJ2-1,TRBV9,TGTGCCAGCAGCGTAGGCGGAAACTCCTACAATGAGCAGTTCTTC,CASSVGGNSYNEQFF
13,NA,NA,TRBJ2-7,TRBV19,TGTGCCAGTAGTATTTCGGCGGCCTACGAGCAGTACTTC,CASSISAAYEQYF
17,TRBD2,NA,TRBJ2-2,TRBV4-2,TGTGCCAGCAGCGCCCGGACTAGCGGGGGAGCTACCGGGGAGCTGTTTTTT,CASSARTSGGATGELFF
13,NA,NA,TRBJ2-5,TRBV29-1,TGCAGCGTTGAGGGTCAGGTGCAAGAGACCCAGTACTTC,CSVEGQVQETQYF
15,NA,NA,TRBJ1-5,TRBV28,TGTGCCAGCAGTTTTTCGTCCGGCGGAGGTCAGCCCCAGCATTTT,CASSFSSGGGQPQHF
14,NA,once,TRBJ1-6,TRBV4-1,TGCGCCAGCAGCCAAGATAACCACGGGTCACCCCTCCACTTT,CASSQDNHGSPLHF
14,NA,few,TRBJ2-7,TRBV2,TGTGCCAGCAGTGAATTGGGCCGCCCCGACGAGCAGTACTTC,CASSELGRPDEQYF
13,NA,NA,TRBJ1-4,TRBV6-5,TGTGCCAGTAGTCCACAGCCCGGGGGAAAACTGTTTTTT,CASSPQPGGKLFF
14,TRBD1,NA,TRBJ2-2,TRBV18,TGTGCCAGCTCACCAAGCAGGGGGACCGGGGAGCTGTTTTTT,CASSPSRGTGELFF
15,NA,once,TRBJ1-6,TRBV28,TGTGCCAGCAGTTTAACGCGCTTATATAATTCACCCCTCCACTTT,CASSLTRLYNSPLHF
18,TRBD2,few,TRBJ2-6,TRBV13,TGTGCCAGCAGCCTCAGGACTAGCGGGAGTTCTGGGGCCAACGTCCTGACTTTC,CASSLRTSGSSGANVLTF
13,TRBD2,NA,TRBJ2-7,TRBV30,TGTGCCTGGTTAGCGGGGAACTCCTACGAGCAGTACTTC,CAWLAGNSYEQYF
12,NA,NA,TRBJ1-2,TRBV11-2,TGTGCCAGCAGCTTAGGGAGCTATGGCTACACCTTC,CASSLGSYGYTF
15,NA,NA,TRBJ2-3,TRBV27,TGTGCCAGCAGTTTATTTATTTCTAGCACAGATACGCAGTATTTT,CASSLFISSTDTQYF
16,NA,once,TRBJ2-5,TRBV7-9,TGTGCCAGCAGCTCGTGGACAGGGACTACTCAAGAGACCCAGTACTTC,CASSSWTGTTQETQYF
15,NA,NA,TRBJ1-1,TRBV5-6,TGTGCCAGCAGCCTCCCAGGACAGATGAACACTGAAGCTTTCTTT,CASSLPGQMNTEAFF
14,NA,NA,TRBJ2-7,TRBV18,TGTGCCAGCTCCGCCTTCACAAGTCCCTACGAGCAGTACTTC,CASSAFTSPYEQYF
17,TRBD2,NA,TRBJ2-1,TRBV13,TGTGCCAGCAGCTTAGGAATAGGGAGCGGGAGCCACAATGAGCAGTTCTTC,CASSLGIGSGSHNEQFF
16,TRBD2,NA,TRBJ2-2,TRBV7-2,TGTGCCAGCAGGCTACTAGCGGGGTCTAATCCCGGGGAGCTGTTTTTT,CASRLLAGSNPGELFF
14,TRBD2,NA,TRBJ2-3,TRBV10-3,TGTGCCATCAGTGAGTCGAAGCGGGAGGATACGCAGTATTTT,CAISESKREDTQYF
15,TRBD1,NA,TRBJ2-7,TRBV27,TGTGCCAGTCGCCAGCACTACAGGGGTTCGTACGAGCAGTACTTC,CASRQHYRGSYEQYF
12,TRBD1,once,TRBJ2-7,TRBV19,TGTGCCAGTGGGACAGCCTCCTACGAGCAGTACTTC,CASGTASYEQYF
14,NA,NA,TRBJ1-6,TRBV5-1,TGCGCCAGCAGCTTGGACAATGAACATTCACCCCTCCACTTT,CASSLDNEHSPLHF
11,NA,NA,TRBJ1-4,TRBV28,TGTGCCAGCGCGGGGCCCATCAAACTGTTTTTT,CASAGPIKLFF
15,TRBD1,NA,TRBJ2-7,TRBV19,TGTGCCAGTAGTCTTACGGGACAGGGGTACCACGAGCAGTACTTC,CASSLTGQGYHEQYF